This T cell receptor beta chain is from a study of blood T cell repertoires in COVID-19. Study as a whole: Researchers got acute and convalescent COVID-19 samples from the United States, Italy and Spain. T cells, B-cell-depleted T cells, or PBMCs supplied cDNA or gDNA.

Per the authors' pipeline: By means of reference gene primer amplification, nucleated cell counts were estimated. Assay: immunoSEQ multiplex PCR; the TCRdb copy retains only in-frame clones and omits some. V and J calls and clone size are those listed in that table; D and trimming were worked out from the DNA. The sample carries 75,000 to 100,000 clones, roughly three quarters recorded once. Trimming at V came to 4 bases and at J to 5 bases, leaving 6 bases not matched to a gene. The CDR3 covers 14 residues. The germline gives CDR1 SQVTM, CDR2 ANQGSEA. In its sample, this clone was seen once. Sequencing was carried out using peripheral blood. The TCR comes from a woman of 80 years or more with acute or convalescent COVID-19. The chain links TRBV29-1 to TRBJ1-1; TRBD1 aligns across 11 bases. The CDR3 DNA sequence: TGCAGCGTTGCTTATGGGACAGGGGGTACTGAAGCTTTCTTT. Translated, it gives CSVAYGTGGTEAFF.